Sequencing of this T cell receptor (beta chain) was carried out in a study of blood T cell repertoires in COVID-19. Libraries were prepared by immunoSEQ multiplex PCR; TCRdb keeps only in-frame clonotypes and omits some of them. The sample has approximately 76,000 clones; 88% are singletons. Trimming left V 2 bases short and J 1 base short, with 12 bases between. CDR1 is MNHNS, CDR2 SASEGT, per germline. The CDR3 extends over 15 amino acids. The rearrangement links TRBV6-1 to TRBJ2-7; a possible D gene is TRBD2 (6 bases). This receptor was taken from a human donor in a cohort sampled during active COVID-19. Sequences were obtained from peripheral blood. The DNA for the CDR3 is TGTGCCAGCAGTGAACCGGGGACTGCGTCCTACGAGCAGTACTTC. This sequence encodes CASSEPGTASYEQYF.